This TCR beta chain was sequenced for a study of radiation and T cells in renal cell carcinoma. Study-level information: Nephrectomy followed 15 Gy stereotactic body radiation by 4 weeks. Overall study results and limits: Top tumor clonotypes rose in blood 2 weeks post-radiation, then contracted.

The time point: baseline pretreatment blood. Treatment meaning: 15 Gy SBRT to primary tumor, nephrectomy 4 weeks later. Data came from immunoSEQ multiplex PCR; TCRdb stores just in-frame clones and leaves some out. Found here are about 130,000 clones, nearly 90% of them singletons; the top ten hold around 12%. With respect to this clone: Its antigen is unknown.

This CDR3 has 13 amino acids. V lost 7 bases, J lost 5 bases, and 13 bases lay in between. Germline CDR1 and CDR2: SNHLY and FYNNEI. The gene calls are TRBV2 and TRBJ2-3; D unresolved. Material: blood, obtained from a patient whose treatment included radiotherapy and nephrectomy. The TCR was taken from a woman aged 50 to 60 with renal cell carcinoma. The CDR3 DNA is TGTGCCAGCACGGCAGATGGTGGAGATACGCAGTATTTT. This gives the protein CASTADGGDTQYF.